This T cell receptor beta chain was sequenced in a study of cytomegalovirus exposure and HLA in healthy donors. General study results and limits: Presence/absence comparisons presumed near-even sequencing depth among donors. Most sequenced TCRs were rare (though some public TCRs occurred in many donors).

Primers for the PCR totalled 60 Vbeta and 13 Jbeta. Assay used: immunoSEQ multiplex PCR; TCRdb lists only in-frame clones, some missing. The data show roughly 120,000 clones, about four fifths seen once. Remarks on this clone: Its antigen is unidentified.

Germline V gene data show CDR1 as SEHNR and CDR2 as FQNEAQ (reference sequence). This CDR3 has 17 amino acids. Trimming removed 0 bases from V and 0 bases from J, with 13 bases in between. The rearrangement uses TRBV7-9 and TRBJ2-3, with D perhaps TRBD2 (7 bases). This receptor was obtained from a young man in good health and CMV-seronegative. Sequencing was carried out using PBMCs. CDR3 nucleotide sequence: TGTGCCAGCAGCTTAGCGGGCGGCGGGGGCAGCACAGATACGCAGTATTTT. Its translation is CASSLAGGGGSTDTQYF. The full variable domain, with the rest looked up from reference TRBV7-9 and TRBJ2-3, is DTGVSQNPRHKITKRGQNVTFRCDPISEHNRLYWYRQTLGQGPEFLTYFQNEAQLEKSRLLSDRFSAERPKGSFSTLEIQRTEQGDSAMYLCASSLAGGGGSTDTQYFGPGTRLTVL.